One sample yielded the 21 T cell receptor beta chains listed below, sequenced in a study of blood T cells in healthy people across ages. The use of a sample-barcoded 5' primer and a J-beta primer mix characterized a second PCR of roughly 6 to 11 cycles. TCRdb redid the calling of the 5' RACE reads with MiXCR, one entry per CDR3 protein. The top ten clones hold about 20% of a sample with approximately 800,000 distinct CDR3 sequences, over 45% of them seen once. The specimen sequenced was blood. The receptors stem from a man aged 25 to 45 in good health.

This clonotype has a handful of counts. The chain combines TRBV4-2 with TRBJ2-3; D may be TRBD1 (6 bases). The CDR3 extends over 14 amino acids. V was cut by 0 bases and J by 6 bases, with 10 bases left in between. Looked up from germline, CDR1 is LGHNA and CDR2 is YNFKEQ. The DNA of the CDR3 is TGTGCCAGCAGCCAAGACCGTCAGGGGGATACGCAGTATTTT. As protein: CASSQDRQGDTQYF.

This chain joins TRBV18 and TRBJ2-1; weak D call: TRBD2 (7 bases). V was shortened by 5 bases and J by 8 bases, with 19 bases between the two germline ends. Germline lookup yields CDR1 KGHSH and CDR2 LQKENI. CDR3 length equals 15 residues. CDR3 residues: CASSRGGSAGDEQFF. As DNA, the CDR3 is TGTGCCAGCTCAAGGGGGGGATCTGCCGGGGATGAGCAGTTCTTC.

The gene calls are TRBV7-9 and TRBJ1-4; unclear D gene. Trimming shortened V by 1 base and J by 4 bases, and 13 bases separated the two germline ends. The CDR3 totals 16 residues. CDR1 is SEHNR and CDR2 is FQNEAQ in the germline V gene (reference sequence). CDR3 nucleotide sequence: TGTGCCAGCAGCTTAGATCGAACAGATATTAATGAAAAACTGTTTTTT. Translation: CASSLDRTDINEKLFF.

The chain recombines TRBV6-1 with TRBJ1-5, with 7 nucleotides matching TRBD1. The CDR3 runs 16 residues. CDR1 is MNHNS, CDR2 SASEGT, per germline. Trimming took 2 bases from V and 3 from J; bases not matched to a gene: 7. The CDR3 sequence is CASSEQPGQNNQPQHF. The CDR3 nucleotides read TGTGCCAGCAGTGAACAGCCGGGACAGAACAATCAGCCCCAGCATTTT.

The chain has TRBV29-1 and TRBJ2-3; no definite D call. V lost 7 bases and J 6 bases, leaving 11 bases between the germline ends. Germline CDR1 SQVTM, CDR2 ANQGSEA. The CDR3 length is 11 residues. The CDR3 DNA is TGCAGCGGCTGGGTGGGTGATACGCAGTATTTT. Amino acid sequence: CSGWVGDTQYF.

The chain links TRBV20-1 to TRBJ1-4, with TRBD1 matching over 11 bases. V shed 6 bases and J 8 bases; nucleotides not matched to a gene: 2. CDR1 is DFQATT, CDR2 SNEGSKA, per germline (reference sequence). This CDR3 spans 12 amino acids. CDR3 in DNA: TGCAGTGCCCGGACAGGGGGCGAAAAACTGTTTTTT. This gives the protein CSARTGGEKLFF.

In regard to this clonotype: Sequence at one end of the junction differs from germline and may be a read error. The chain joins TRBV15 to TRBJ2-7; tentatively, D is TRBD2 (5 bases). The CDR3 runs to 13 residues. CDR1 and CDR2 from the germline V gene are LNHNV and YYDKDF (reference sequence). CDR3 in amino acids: CATSGEGNYEQYF. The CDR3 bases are TGTGCCACCAGCGGAGAGGGAAACTACGAGCAGTACTTC.

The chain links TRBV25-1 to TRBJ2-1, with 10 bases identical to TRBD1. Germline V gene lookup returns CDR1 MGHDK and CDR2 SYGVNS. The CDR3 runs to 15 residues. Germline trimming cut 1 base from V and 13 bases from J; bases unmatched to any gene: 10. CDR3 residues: CASSESRTGGETQFF. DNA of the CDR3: TGTGCCAGCAGTGAATCCCGGACAGGGGGTGAGACCCAGTTCTTC. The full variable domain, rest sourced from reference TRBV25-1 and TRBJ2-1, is EADIYQTPRYLVIGTGKKITLECSQTMGHDKMYWYQQDPGMELHLIHYSYGVNSTEKGDLSSESTVSRIRTEHFPLTLESARPSHTSQYLCASSESRTGGETQFFGPGTRLTVL.

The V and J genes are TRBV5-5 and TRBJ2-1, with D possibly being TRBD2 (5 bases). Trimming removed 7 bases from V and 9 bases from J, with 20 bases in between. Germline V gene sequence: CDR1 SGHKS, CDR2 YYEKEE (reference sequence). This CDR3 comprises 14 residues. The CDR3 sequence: CASAWALFGSEQFF. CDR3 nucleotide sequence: TGTGCCAGCGCTTGGGCCCTTTTTGGGAGTGAGCAGTTCTTC.

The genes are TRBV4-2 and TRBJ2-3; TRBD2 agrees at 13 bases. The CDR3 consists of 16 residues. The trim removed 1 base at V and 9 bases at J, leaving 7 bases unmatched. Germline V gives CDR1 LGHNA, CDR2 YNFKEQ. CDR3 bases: TGTGCCAGCAGCCAAGCCCCCGGGACTAGCGGGGAGACGCAGTATTTT. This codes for CASSQAPGTSGETQYF.

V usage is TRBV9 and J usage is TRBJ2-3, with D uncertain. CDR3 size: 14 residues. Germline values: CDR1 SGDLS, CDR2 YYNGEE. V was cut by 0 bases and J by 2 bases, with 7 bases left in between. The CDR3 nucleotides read TGTGCCAGCAGCGTAGAAGACACCACAGATACGCAGTATTTT. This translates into CASSVEDTTDTQYF.

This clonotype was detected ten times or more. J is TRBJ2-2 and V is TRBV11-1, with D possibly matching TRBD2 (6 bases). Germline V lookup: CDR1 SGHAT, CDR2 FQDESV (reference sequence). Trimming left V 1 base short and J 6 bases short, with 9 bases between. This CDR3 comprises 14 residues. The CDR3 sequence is CASSLGGGSGELFF. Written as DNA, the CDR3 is TGTGCCAGCAGCTTAGGAGGAGGGTCCGGGGAGCTGTTTTTT.

CDR3: CSGDSDYEQYF. The DNA of the CDR3 is TGCAGTGGGGACAGCGACTACGAGCAGTACTTC. This chain connects TRBV20-1 to TRBJ2-7, with TRBD1 identical over 7 bases. Germline V gene data show CDR1 as DFQATT and CDR2 as SNEGSKA (reference sequence). V was pared by 7 bases and J by 3 bases, with 3 bases of the junction left unmatched. This CDR3 contains 11 residues.

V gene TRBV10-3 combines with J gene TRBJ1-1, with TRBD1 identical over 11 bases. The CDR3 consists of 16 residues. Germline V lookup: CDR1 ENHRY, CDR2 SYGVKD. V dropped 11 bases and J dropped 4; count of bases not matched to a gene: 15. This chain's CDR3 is CAVSDVAGTGGTEAFF. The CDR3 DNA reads TGTGCCGTCTCAGACGTCGCCGGGACAGGGGGCACTGAAGCTTTCTTT.

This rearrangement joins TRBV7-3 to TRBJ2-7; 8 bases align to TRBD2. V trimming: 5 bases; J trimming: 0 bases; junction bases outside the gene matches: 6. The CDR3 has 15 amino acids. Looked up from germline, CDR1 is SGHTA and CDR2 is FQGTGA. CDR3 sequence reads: CASSIAGFSSYEQYF. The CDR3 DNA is TGTGCCAGCAGCATAGCGGGATTCAGCTCCTACGAGCAGTACTTC.

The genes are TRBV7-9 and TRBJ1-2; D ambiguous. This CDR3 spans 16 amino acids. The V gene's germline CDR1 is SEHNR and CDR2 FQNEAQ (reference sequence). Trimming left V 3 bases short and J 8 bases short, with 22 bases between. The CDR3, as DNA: TGTGCCAGCAGCTTCCAAAATCCAGACCTGAGAGGCGGCTACACCTTC. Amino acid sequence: CASSFQNPDLRGGYTF.

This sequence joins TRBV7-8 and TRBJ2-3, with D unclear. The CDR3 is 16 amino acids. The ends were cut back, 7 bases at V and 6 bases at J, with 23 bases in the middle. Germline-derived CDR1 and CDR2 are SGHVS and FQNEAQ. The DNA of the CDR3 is TGTGCCAGCACCCTGTGGGGTTCACGAACGGTGGATACGCAGTATTTT. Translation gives CASTLWGSRTVDTQYF.

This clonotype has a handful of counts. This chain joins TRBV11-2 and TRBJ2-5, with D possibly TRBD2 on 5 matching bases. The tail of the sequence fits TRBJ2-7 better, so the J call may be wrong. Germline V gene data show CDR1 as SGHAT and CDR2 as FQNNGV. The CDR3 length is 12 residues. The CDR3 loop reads CASSLSRGEQYF. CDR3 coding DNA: TGTGCCAGCAGCTTATCTCGGGGCGAGCAGTACTTC.

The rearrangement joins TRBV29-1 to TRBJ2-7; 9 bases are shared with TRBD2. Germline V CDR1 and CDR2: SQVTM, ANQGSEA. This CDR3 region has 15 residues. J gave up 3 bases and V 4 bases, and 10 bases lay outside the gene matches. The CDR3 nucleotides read TGCAGCGTTGGACGGCTAGCGGGAACCTACTACGAGCAGTACTTC. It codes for CSVGRLAGTYYEQYF.

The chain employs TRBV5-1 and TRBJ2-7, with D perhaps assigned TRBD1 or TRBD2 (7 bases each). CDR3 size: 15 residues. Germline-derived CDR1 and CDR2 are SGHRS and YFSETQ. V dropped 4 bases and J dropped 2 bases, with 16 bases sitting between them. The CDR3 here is CASSSGTAAAYEQYF. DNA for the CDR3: TGCGCCAGCAGCAGCGGGACAGCCGCGGCCTACGAGCAGTACTTC. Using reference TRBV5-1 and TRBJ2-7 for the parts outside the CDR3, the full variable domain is KAGVTQTPRYLIKTRGQQVTLSCSPISGHRSVSWYQQTPGQGLQFLFEYFSETQRNKGNFPGRFSGRQFSNSRSEMNVSTLELGDSALYLCASSSGTAAAYEQYFGPGTRLTVT.

The CDR3 DNA is TGCAGTGCTAGAGGGGACCAAGAGACCCAGTACTTC. It yields the protein CSARGDQETQYF. This chain uses TRBV20-1 with TRBJ2-5; D is undetermined. The V gene lost 1 base and the J gene lost 0 bases, with 3 bases spanning the gap. The CDR3 has 12 residues. The germline CDR1 and CDR2 sequences are DFQATT and SNEGSKA (reference sequence).